This entry is about one T cell receptor (beta chain). The germline gives CDR1 LNHDA, CDR2 SQIVND (reference sequence). Trimming took off 5 bases at V and 8 bases at J, with 18 bases between the two ends. The CDR3 spans 15 residues. Method: immunoSEQ multiplex PCR; TCRdb's copy keeps in-frame clones and lacks some. The sample lists some 290,000 clones; around 90% were seen once. The data stem from a study of blood T cell repertoires in COVID-19. The sequence was collected from a woman aged 40 to 50 with COVID-19, enrolled during active disease. The sequencing input was peripheral blood. The rearrangement uses TRBV19 and TRBJ1-4, with TRBD1 as a possible D gene (5 bases). The CDR3 reads CASSRESLGDEKLFF. The CDR3 region has the DNA TGTGCCAGTAGTCGGGAGAGCCTTGGGGACGAAAAACTGTTTTTT.